Here is one T cell receptor beta chain with its context. Its antigen is unknown. This CDR3 is built from 13 residues. V gave up 6 bases and J gave up 0 bases, with 12 bases separating them. Germline V gives CDR1 SQVTM, CDR2 ANQGSEA. These data come from a study of T cell responses to AZD1222 COVID-19 vaccine. Study-wide results and caveats: Baseline seropositivity characterized only a handful of AZD1222 recipients. Breadth and depth of Spike-specific TCRs rose after two AZD1222 doses. Repertoires in all cases were sampled only once the peak T cell response had passed.

Using immunoSEQ multiplex PCR, the repertoire was profiled, and TCRdb retains in-frame clones only, with some absent. The sample yields tens of thousands of clones, 92% seen once. The sequence was obtained from an adult in good health. This material consisted of peripheral blood, taken on day 0 of AZD1222 vaccination. The chain carries TRBV29-1 and TRBJ2-7; D is unresolved. The CDR3 loop reads CSVPKESSYEQYF. Here the CDR3 DNA reads TGCAGCGTCCCCAAGGAGTCCTCCTACGAGCAGTACTTC.